The present T cell receptor beta chain was sequenced within a study of STAT3 mutations in large granular lymphocyte leukemia (dated by TCRdb to between 2019 and 2020). Background on the whole study: Roughly half of the T-LGLL patients who were sequenced longitudinally carried canonical activating STAT3 mutations. Serial deep sequencing of TCRbeta CDR3 and STAT3 was performed in patients with T-cell large granular lymphocyte leukemia to reconstruct clonal hierarchy and dynamics. One or more immunosuppressive therapy regimens were given to more than half of T-LGLL patients, and hematologic response was seen in around two fifths of the treated patients. Each patient was sequenced at an average of about 4 time points, ranging from 2 to 8 samplings. From an initial cohort of around 200 LGL patients, more than 15 representative T-LGLL cases were picked for longitudinal TCRbeta and STAT3 sequencing. Two patients with natural killer LGL leukemia were also sequenced longitudinally as controls within the study.

The junction carries 12 bases between V and J, which are trimmed by 3 bases and 0 bases respectively. The CDR3 measures 15 amino acids from cysteine to phenylalanine. Just the 45-base CDR3 DNA is kept, in frame starting at base 1. Reading the germline V gene gives CDR1 SNHLY and CDR2 FYNNEI. The paper as a whole reports these results and caveats: The linking of therapy response to changes in TCR clonal burden was complicated by variable intervals between samplings and differing treatment regimens. Several patients had a dominant TCR clone burden greater than the STAT3 mutant burden, which suggests that the STAT3 mutation arose secondarily within a clone that had already expanded. Because no samples were available when a clone first appeared, clonal expansion had to be inferred from samplings taken at other points. Since codominant clonotypes persisted in some patients, a small but highly pathogenic clone may have gone undetected. At least one immunodominant TCRbeta clonotype was present in every T-LGLL patient, and multiple immunodominant subclonotypes appeared in about half of the T-LGLL patients. TCR clonotype switching after therapy was seen in about 30% of the 18 patients, with all newly emerging clones being STAT3 wild type.

DNA was extracted from blood mononuclear cells, and the same DNA was used for both TCR and STAT3 sequencing. This clone showed up just a few times. No antigen is known for it. No base-level quality is on record; no much larger clone is a single base apart. An Illumina MiSeq was used to sequence the TCRbeta libraries, yielding an average of around 42,000 productive templates per sample. Using multiplex PCR amplification, the immunoSEQ assay generated the TCRbeta CDR3 libraries. Processing in the source paper ran as follows. Repertoire diversity was calculated as previously defined, with values near 0 taken to indicate extremely monoclonal samples. TCRdb provides this immuneACCESS table in a form limited to in-frame rearrangements. Some clones are lacking; in checked studies, under half of them reflect an unresolved V gene, and why the rest are absent is not known. For V, J and clone size, that table is used; D and trimming come from the DNA. A total of tens of thousands of clones appear in this sample, approximately 78% of them only once. Roughly 0.42% of the sample is in the top ten clones.

The clonotype originates from a human donor with T large granular lymphocyte leukemia. Some clones in this sample may be carry-over from other donors' samples. Sequencing input: PBMCs. Rearrangement joined TRBV2 to TRBJ2-7; the D gene cannot be resolved beyond TRBD1 or TRBD2, each matching 6 bases. The CDR3 region: CASSDVGGPSYEQYF. DNA sequence: TGTGCCAGCAGTGACGTGGGGGGCCCCTCCTACGAGCAGTACTTC.